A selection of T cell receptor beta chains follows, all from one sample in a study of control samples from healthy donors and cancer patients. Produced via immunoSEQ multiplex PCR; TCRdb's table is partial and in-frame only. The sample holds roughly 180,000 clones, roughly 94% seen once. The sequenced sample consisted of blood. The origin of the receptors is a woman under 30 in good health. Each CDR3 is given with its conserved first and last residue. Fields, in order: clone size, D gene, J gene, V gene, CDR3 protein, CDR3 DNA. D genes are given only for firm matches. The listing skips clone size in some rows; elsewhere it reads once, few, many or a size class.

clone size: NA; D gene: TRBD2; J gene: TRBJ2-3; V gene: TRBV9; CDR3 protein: CASSPQTSGSTDTQYF; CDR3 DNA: TGTGCCAGCAGCCCCCAGACTAGCGGGAGCACAGATACGCAGTATTTT
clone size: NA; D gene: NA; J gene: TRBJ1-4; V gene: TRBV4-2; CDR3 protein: CASSPPTDREKLFF; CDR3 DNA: TGTGCCAGCAGCCCACCGACAGACCGCGAAAAACTGTTTTTT
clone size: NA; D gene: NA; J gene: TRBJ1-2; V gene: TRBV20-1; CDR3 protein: CSANGNYGYTF; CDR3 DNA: TGCAGTGCTAACGGGAACTATGGCTACACCTTC
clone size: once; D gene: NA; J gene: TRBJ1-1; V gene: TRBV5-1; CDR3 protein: CASRREANTEAFF; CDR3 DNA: TGCGCCAGCAGGCGGGAGGCGAACACTGAAGCTTTCTTT
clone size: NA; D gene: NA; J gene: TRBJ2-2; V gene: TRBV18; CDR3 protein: CASSPRWADAGELFF; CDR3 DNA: TGTGCCAGCTCACCACGCTGGGCGGATGCGGGGGAGCTGTTTTTT
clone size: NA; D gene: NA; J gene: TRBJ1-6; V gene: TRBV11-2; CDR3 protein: CASSLKGRLALHF; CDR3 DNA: TGTGCCAGCAGCCTGAAAGGGAGGTTGGCCCTCCACTTT
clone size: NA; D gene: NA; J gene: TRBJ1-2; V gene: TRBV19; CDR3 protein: CASSTLDSYGYTF; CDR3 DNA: TGTGCCAGTAGTACCTTGGACAGCTATGGCTACACCTTC
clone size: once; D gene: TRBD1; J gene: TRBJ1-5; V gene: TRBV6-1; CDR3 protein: CASSDTWTGNQPQHF; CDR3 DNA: TGTGCCAGCAGTGACACATGGACAGGGAATCAGCCCCAGCATTTT
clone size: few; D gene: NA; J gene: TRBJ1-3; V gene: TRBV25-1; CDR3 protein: CASSGDNSGNTIYF; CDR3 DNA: TGTGCCAGCAGTGGTGACAACTCTGGAAACACCATATATTTT
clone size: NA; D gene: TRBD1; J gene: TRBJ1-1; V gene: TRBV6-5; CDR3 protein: CASSLGQGAFKKTFF; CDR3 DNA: TGTGCCAGCAGTTTGGGACAGGGGGCCTTCAAGAAGACTTTCTTT
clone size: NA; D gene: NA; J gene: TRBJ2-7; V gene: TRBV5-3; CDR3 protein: CARSSSYPTLSYSYEQYF; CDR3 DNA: TGTGCCAGAAGCTCCTCATACCCGACTTTATCTTACTCCTACGAGCAGTACTTC
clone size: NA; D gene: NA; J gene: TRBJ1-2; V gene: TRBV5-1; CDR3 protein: CASSLETGPYGYTF; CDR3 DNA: TGCGCCAGCAGCTTGGAGACAGGACCCTATGGCTACACCTTC
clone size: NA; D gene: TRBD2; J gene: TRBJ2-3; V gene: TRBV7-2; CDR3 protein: CASSLGRSGGITDTQYF; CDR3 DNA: TGTGCCAGCAGCTTAGGGAGGAGCGGGGGGATCACAGATACGCAGTATTTT
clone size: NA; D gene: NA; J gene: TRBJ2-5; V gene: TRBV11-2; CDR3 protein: CASSLKETQYF; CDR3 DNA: TGTGCCAGCAGCTTAAAAGAGACCCAGTACTTC
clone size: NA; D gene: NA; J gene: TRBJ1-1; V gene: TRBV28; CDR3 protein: CASSPLGQGGTEAFF; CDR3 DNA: TGTGCCAGCAGTCCCTTAGGTCAGGGTGGCACTGAAGCTTTCTTT
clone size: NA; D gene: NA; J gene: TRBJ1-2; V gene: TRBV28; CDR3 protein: CATGGGGLRYGYTF; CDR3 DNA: TGTGCCACCGGCGGGGGGGGCCTACGCTATGGCTACACCTTC
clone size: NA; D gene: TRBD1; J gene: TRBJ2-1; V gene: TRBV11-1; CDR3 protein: CASSLGQGDEQFF; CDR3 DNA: TGTGCCAGCAGCTTAGGACAGGGGGATGAGCAGTTCTTC
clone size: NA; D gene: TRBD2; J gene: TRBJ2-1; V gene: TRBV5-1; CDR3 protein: CASSSGLAAYNEQFF; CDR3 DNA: TGCGCCAGCAGCTCGGGACTAGCGGCCTACAATGAGCAGTTCTTC
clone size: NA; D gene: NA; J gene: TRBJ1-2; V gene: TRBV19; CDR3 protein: CASSELLPGRNYGYTF; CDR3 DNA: TGTGCCAGTAGCGAGTTACTCCCGGGACGGAACTATGGCTACACCTTC
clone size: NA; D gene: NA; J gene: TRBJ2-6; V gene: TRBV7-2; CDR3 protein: CASSQGGSGANVLTF; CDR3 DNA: TGTGCCAGCAGCCAGGGAGGTTCTGGGGCCAACGTCCTGACTTTC
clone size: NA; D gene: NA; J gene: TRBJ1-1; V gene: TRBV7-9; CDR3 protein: CASSLAGSVEAFF; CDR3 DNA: TGTGCCAGCAGCTTAGCGGGATCAGTTGAAGCTTTCTTT
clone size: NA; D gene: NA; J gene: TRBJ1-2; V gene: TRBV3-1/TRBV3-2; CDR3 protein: CASSQDLPAYGYTF; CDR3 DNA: TGTGCCAGCAGCCAAGATCTCCCGGCCTATGGCTACACCTTC
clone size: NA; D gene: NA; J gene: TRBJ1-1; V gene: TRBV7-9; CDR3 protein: CASSLVMRGMDTEAFF; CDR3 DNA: TGTGCCAGCAGCTTAGTAATGAGGGGGATGGACACTGAAGCTTTCTTT
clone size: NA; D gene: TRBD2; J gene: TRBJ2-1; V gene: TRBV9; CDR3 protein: CASSVVWTSDFNEQFF; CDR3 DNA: TGTGCCAGCAGCGTAGTATGGACTAGCGATTTCAATGAGCAGTTCTTC
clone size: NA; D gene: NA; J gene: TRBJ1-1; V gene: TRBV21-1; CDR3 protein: CASSKVGGEDTEAFF; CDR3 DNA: TGTGCCAGCAGCAAAGTCGGCGGCGAAGACACTGAAGCTTTCTTT
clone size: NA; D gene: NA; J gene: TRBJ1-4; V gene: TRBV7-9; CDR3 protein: CASSSGPSNEKLFF; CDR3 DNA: TGTGCCAGCAGCTCCGGGCCCTCTAATGAAAAACTGTTTTTT
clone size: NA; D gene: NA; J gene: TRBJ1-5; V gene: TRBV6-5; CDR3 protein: CASSRTPTGNQPQHF; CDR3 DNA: TGTGCCAGCAGCCGGACACCCACGGGGAATCAGCCCCAGCATTTT
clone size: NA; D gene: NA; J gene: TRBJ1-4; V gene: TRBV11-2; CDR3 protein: CASKRIADEKLFF; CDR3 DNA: TGTGCCAGCAAACGGATTGCCGATGAAAAACTGTTTTTT
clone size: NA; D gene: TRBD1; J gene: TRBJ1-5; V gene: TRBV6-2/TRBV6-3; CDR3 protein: CASSKRQGIGQPQHF; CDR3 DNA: TGTGCCAGCAGTAAGAGACAGGGCATAGGTCAGCCCCAGCATTTT
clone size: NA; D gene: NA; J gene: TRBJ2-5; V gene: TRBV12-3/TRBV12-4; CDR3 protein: CASSNGETQYF; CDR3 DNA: TGTGCCAGCAGCAACGGGGAGACCCAGTACTTC
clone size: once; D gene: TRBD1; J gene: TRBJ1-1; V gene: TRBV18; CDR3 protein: CASSPRTGLNTEAFF; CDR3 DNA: TGTGCCAGCTCACCGCGGACAGGGTTGAACACTGAAGCTTTCTTT
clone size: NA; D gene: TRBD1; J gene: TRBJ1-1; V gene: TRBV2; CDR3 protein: CASSEVGDREDIEAFF; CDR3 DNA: TGTGCCAGCAGTGAAGTGGGGGACAGGGAGGATATAGAAGCTTTCTTT
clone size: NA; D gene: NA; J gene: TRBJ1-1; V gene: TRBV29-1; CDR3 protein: CSAGEVEAFF; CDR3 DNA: TGCAGCGCTGGGGAGGTAGAAGCTTTCTTT
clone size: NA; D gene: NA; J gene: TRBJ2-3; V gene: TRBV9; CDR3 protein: CASSVGGADTQYF; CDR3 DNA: TGTGCCAGCAGCGTAGGGGGCGCAGATACGCAGTATTTT
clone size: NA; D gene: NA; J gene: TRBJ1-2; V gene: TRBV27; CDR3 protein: CASSPTALYGYTF; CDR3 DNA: TGTGCCAGCAGTCCGACAGCCTTGTATGGCTACACCTTC
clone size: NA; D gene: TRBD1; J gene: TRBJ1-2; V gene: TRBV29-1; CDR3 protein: CSFRDSYGYTF; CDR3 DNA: TGCAGCTTCCGGGACAGCTATGGCTACACCTTC
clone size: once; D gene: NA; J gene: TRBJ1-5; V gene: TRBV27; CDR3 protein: CASSFLGGNQPQHF; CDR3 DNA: TGTGCCAGCAGTTTCTTGGGGGGCAATCAGCCCCAGCATTTT
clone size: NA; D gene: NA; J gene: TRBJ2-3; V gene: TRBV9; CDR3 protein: CASSVGGAYTDTQYF; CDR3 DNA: TGTGCCAGCAGCGTAGGCGGGGCCTACACAGATACGCAGTATTTT
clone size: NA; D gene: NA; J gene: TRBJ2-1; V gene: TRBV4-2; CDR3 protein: CASSQAGRTYNEQFF; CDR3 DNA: TGTGCCAGCAGCCAAGCGGGTCGGACATACAATGAGCAGTTCTTC
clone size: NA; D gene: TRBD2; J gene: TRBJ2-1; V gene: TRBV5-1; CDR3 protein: CASSFSGGFYNEQFF; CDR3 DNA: TGCGCCAGCAGCTTTAGCGGGGGGTTTTACAATGAGCAGTTCTTC
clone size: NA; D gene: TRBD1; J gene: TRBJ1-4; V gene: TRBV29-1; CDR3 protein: CSVETTGEEKLFF; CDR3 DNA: TGCAGCGTTGAGACGACAGGGGAAGAAAAACTGTTTTTT
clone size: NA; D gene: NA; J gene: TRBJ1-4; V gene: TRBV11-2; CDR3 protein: CASSPYSSEKLFF; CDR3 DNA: TGTGCCAGCAGCCCGTACAGTTCCGAAAAACTGTTTTTT